What follows are 26 T cell receptor beta chains derived from one specimen sequenced in a study of T-cell memory formation after mild COVID-19. TCRdb independently ran MiXCR on the 5' RACE reads; one entry per CDR3 protein. The table records roughly 560,000 distinct CDR3 sequences, roughly 21% of them present only once. Material: PBMCs or a T cell subset sorted from them (not recorded which). The receptor set was obtained from an adult woman who had mild COVID-19 (a few samples of this study predate the infection). Cell type and time point are not known.

This clonotype has only a few counts. The J gene is TRBJ2-7, the V gene TRBV3-1, with D uncertain. The V gene's germline CDR1 is LGHDT and CDR2 YNNKEL (reference sequence). Trimming took off 2 bases at V and 4 bases at J, with 12 bases between the two ends. There are 14 residues in the CDR3. The CDR3 region has the DNA TGTGCCAGCAGCCAACGGCAGGTTATGTACGAGCAGTACTTC. Its translation: CASSQRQVMYEQYF.

This clonotype was seen repeatedly, ten times or more. The chain employs TRBV5-1 and TRBJ2-7; possibly TRBD1 or TRBD2 for D (5 bases each). Germline assignment: CDR1 SGHRS and CDR2 YFSETQ. The ends were cut back, 3 bases at V and 3 bases at J, with 13 bases in the middle. The CDR3 length is 14 residues. CDR3 region: CASSSGDGHYEQYF. The CDR3 region has the DNA TGCGCCAGCAGCTCCGGGGACGGACACTACGAGCAGTACTTC.

In its sample, this clonotype was seen many times. V gene TRBV7-2 combines with J gene TRBJ1-2; TRBD1 aligns across 7 bases. Germline CDR1 reads SGHTA; CDR2 reads FQGNSA. The J segment lost 5 bases and the V segment lost 3 bases, leaving 6 bases of the junction unmatched. CDR3 length equals 14 residues. In nucleotides, the CDR3 is TGTGCCAGCAGCTTGGACAGGTCCCGATATGGCTACACCTTC. Its protein product is CASSLDRSRYGYTF.

This rearrangement joins TRBV7-3 to TRBJ1-1; a possible D gene is TRBD1 (5 bases). The germline V and J ends were trimmed by 5 bases and 8 bases, with 21 bases remaining between them. The CDR3 sequence is 15 residues long. CDR1 and CDR2 (germline): SGHTA, FQGTGA. As DNA, the CDR3 is TGTGCCAGCAGCCCTAACTCCGGGACGAGAAGGGAAGCTTTCTTT. Translation gives CASSPNSGTRREAFF.

J is TRBJ1-6 and V is TRBV6-6; the D is unclear. Deletions cut 0 bases from V and 8 bases from J, with 11 bases between. Germline CDR1 is MNHNY and CDR2 is SVGAGI (reference sequence). This CDR3 has 15 amino acids. The chain's CDR3 is CASSYSAPWDSPLHF. CDR3 nucleotide sequence: TGTGCCAGCAGTTACTCGGCACCATGGGATTCACCCCTCCACTTT.

The sample holds a few counts of this clonotype. J is TRBJ2-1 and V is TRBV24-1, with D perhaps given as TRBD1 or TRBD2 (5 bases each). Trimming took off 4 bases at V and 7 bases at J, with 10 bases between the two ends. From germline, CDR1 is KGHDR and CDR2 SFDVKD. The CDR3 is 13 residues long. The CDR3 coding sequence is TGTGCCACCAGTGAATTTGGGGGAAATGAGCAGTTCTTC. The encoded protein is CATSEFGGNEQFF.

CDR3 nucleotides: TGTGCCAGCAGAGGACAGGGTTTGAAGACTGGGGCCAACGTCCTGACTTTC. Translated: CASRGQGLKTGANVLTF. The chain carries TRBV27 and TRBJ2-6, with 8 bases that match TRBD1. This CDR3 is 17 amino acids long. Trimming removed 6 bases from V and 2 bases from J; junction bases left unmatched: 9. Germline V lookup: CDR1 MNHEY, CDR2 SMNVEV (reference sequence).

This clonotype came up a few times. V usage is TRBV28 and J usage is TRBJ2-1, with TRBD2 matching 9 bases. V lost 1 base to trimming and J lost 0 bases; unmatched junction nucleotides: 7. Per germline, CDR1 MDHEN and CDR2 SYDVKM. This CDR3 spans 18 amino acids. CDR3 DNA sequence: TGTGCCAGCAGTTTATCCACTAGCGGGCTCAGCTCCTACAATGAGCAGTTCTTC. Translated: CASSLSTSGLSSYNEQFF.

The rearrangement uses TRBV20-1 and TRBJ2-1; perhaps TRBD2 as D (5 bases). This CDR3 is built from 13 residues. V was shortened by 3 bases and J by 2 bases, with 8 bases between the two germline ends. In germline, CDR1 is DFQATT, CDR2 SNEGSKA (reference sequence). The CDR3 DNA is TGCAGTGCTAGGGGAGTAACCTACAATGAGCAGTTCTTC. Its protein product is CSARGVTYNEQFF.

The rearrangement joins TRBV24-1 to TRBJ1-1; D is unclear. The ends were cut back, 2 bases at V and 5 bases at J, with 8 bases in the middle. This CDR3 region has 13 residues. Germline loops: CDR1 KGHDR, CDR2 SFDVKD. CDR3 protein: CATSDSPETEAFF. CDR3 nucleotides: TGTGCCACCAGTGATTCTCCGGAGACTGAAGCTTTCTTT.

This clonotype was seen more than once but under ten times. This chain uses TRBV4-3 with TRBJ2-7; TRBD2 matches 10 bases. The CDR3 is 15 residues long. CDR1 is LGHNA, CDR2 YSLEER, per germline. Losses at the gene ends were 1 base for V and 4 bases for J; bases not matched to a gene: 4. CDR3 sequence: CASSQGASGGYEQYF. In DNA form, the CDR3 reads TGCGCCAGCAGCCAAGGGGCTAGCGGGGGATACGAGCAGTACTTC.

CDR3: CATSRKMGANVLTF. The DNA for the CDR3 is TGTGCCACCAGCAGAAAGATGGGGGCCAACGTCCTGACTTTC. The chain recombines TRBV15 with TRBJ2-6; no clear D gene. CDR3 size: 14 residues. Trimming removed 2 bases from V and 4 bases from J, with 6 bases in between. Looked up from germline, CDR1 is LNHNV and CDR2 is YYDKDF (reference sequence).

The CDR3 DNA reads as TGCGCCAGCAGCTCCGCGGACAGGGCGACTGAAGCTTTCTTT. This gives the protein CASSSADRATEAFF. The rearrangement links TRBV5-1 to TRBJ1-1, with 8 bases identical to TRBD1. CDR3 length: 14 amino acids. J lost 5 bases, V lost 3 bases, and 6 bases had no gene match. The V gene's germline CDR1 is SGHRS and CDR2 YFSETQ.

This clonotype came up a few times. The chain carries TRBV6-6 and TRBJ1-6, with 7 nucleotides matching TRBD1. Germline CDR1 reads MNHNY; CDR2 reads SVGAGI (reference sequence). The CDR3 has 16 residues. Losses at the gene ends were 2 bases for V and 7 bases for J; bases not matched to a gene: 8. Here the CDR3 reads CASSYRPGTENSPLHF. Here the CDR3 DNA reads TGTGCCAGCAGTTACAGGCCCGGGACAGAAAATTCACCCCTCCACTTT.

This clonotype has only a few counts. The gene calls are TRBV15 and TRBJ2-7; a possible D gene is TRBD2 (6 bases). Germline CDR1 and CDR2: LNHNV and YYDKDF (reference sequence). The CDR3 contains 15 residues. Trimming stripped 1 base from V and 1 base from J, with 11 bases between. Written as DNA, the CDR3 is TGTGCCACCAGCAGAGGAAGCGGGTTGTCCTACGAGCAGTACTTC. Translated, it gives CATSRGSGLSYEQYF. Combining the CDR3 with reference TRBV15 and TRBJ2-7 gives the whole variable domain DAMVIQNPRYQVTQFGKPVTLSCSQTLNHNVMYWYQQKSSQAPKLLFHYYDKDFNNEADTPDNFQSRRPNTSFCFLDIRSPGLGDTAMYLCATSRGSGLSYEQYFGPGTRLTVT.

The J gene is TRBJ2-4, the V gene TRBV3-1; no firm D call. Between the trimmed V and J ends, which lost 1 base and 9 bases, there was a span of 13 bases. Germline loops: CDR1 LGHDT, CDR2 YNNKEL (reference sequence). This CDR3 spans 14 amino acids. CDR3 sequence: CASSQVATYGIQYF. The DNA of the CDR3 is TGTGCCAGCAGCCAAGTTGCGACTTACGGCATTCAGTACTTC.

The table lists this clonotype with a few counts. This chain links TRBV5-1 with TRBJ1-1; a weak D match, TRBD1 (6 bases). Germline CDR1 and CDR2: SGHRS and YFSETQ. The ends were cut back, 2 bases at V and 3 bases at J, with 14 bases in the middle. The CDR3 contains 15 residues. The chain's CDR3 is CASSLDTGSDTEAFF. The DNA of the CDR3 is TGCGCCAGCAGCTTAGATACAGGGAGCGACACTGAAGCTTTCTTT.

This clonotype has just a few counts. The chain couples TRBV7-2 to TRBJ2-5, with 9 positions matching TRBD1. Germline V gene data show CDR1 as SGHTA and CDR2 as FQGNSA. The CDR3 covers 15 residues. With V trimmed by 1 base and J by 3 bases, 3 bases remained unmatched. CDR3 DNA: TGTGCCAGCAGCTTAGTAAGGACAGGGGAAGAGACCCAGTACTTC. Translating gives CASSLVRTGEETQYF.

The rearrangement links TRBV9 to TRBJ1-2, with a tentative D call TRBD1 (5 bases). In germline, CDR1 is SGDLS, CDR2 YYNGEE. V was cut by 3 bases and J by 2 bases, with 11 bases left in between. The CDR3 contains 14 residues. The CDR3 here is CASSGQGENYGYTF. In DNA form, the CDR3 reads TGTGCCAGCAGCGGTCAGGGAGAGAACTATGGCTACACCTTC.

This clonotype has more than one count but fewer than ten. The chain carries TRBV4-3 and TRBJ1-2; 8 positions match TRBD1. This CDR3 contains 17 residues. The V gene's germline CDR1 is LGHNA and CDR2 YSLEER. Trimming cost V 0 bases and J 7 bases; bases outside gene matches: 13. DNA of the CDR3: TGCGCCAGCAGCCAAGAAGGGTCAGGGGGCCTTTTAGGTGGCTACACCTTC. It encodes CASSQEGSGGLLGGYTF.

The chain joins TRBV29-1 to TRBJ2-7, with 8 bases aligning to TRBD2. The germline gives CDR1 SQVTM, CDR2 ANQGSEA. V shed 7 bases, J shed 0 bases, and the junction held 8 bases outside the gene matches. The CDR3 loop spans 14 amino acids. The CDR3 nucleotides read TGCAGCGCAACTAGCGGATTGAGCTCCTACGAGCAGTACTTC. Residues: CSATSGLSSYEQYF.

The chain couples TRBV3-1 to TRBJ2-7; perhaps TRBD2 as D (6 bases). The germline V and J ends were trimmed by 3 bases and 3 bases, with 18 bases remaining between them. CDR1 is LGHDT and CDR2 is YNNKEL in the germline V gene (reference sequence). This CDR3 contains 16 residues. CDR3 in amino acids: CASSHWRGIEGYEQYF. The CDR3 region has the DNA TGTGCCAGCAGCCACTGGCGGGGTATTGAAGGCTACGAGCAGTACTTC.

There are a few counts of this clonotype. The chain recombines TRBV9 with TRBJ1-1, with 7 bases lining up with TRBD1. Germline CDR1 and CDR2: SGDLS and YYNGEE. After removal of 1 base from V and 4 bases from J, the junction contained 10 bases not matched to a gene. CDR3 length: 16 residues. CDR3 residues: CASSVLDRAEATEAFF. CDR3 nucleotide sequence: TGTGCCAGCAGCGTACTCGACAGGGCTGAGGCCACTGAAGCTTTCTTT.

This clonotype was picked up many times. The genes are TRBV24-1 and TRBJ1-5; a possible D gene is TRBD1 (5 bases). Germline V lookup: CDR1 KGHDR, CDR2 SFDVKD. The CDR3 has 13 residues. With 9 bases removed from V and 4 bases from J, the gap between germline ends came to 12 bases. CDR3 DNA: TGTGCCACCGGCGACGGGGGGAATCAGCCCCAGCATTTT. This codes for CATGDGGNQPQHF.

This clonotype occurred many times. The J gene is TRBJ2-2, the V gene TRBV4-1; tentatively, D is TRBD1 (5 bases). CDR3 size: 15 residues. CDR1 MGHRA and CDR2 YSYEKL come from the germline V gene. V was pared by 5 bases and J by 2 bases, with 12 bases between. The CDR3 is CASSSREGNTGELFF. The CDR3 DNA sequence: TGCGCCAGCAGCTCCAGGGAAGGTAACACCGGGGAGCTGTTTTTT.

V gene TRBV20-1 combines with J gene TRBJ2-7, with 9 bases lining up with TRBD1. Losses at the gene ends were 6 bases for V and 3 bases for J; bases not matched to a gene: 9. The length of the CDR3 is 14 residues. Looked up from germline, CDR1 is DFQATT and CDR2 is SNEGSKA (reference sequence). CDR3 sequence: CSAETGTGIYEQYF. The CDR3 DNA follows: TGCAGTGCAGAAACCGGGACAGGGATCTACGAGCAGTACTTC.